A single sample is the source of the 23 T cell receptor beta chains below, sequenced in a study of brain T cells in children with intractable seizures. Regarding time point: blood from clinic visit 5 months post-surgery; TSC patient then seizure free. Using immunoSEQ multiplex PCR, the repertoire was profiled, and TCRdb retains in-frame clones only, with some absent. The sample holds about 340,000 clones, approximately 93% seen once. Specimen: peripheral blood, collected approximately 5 months after surgery. Source of these receptors: a boy younger than two with tuberous sclerosis and intractable seizures.

This chain joins TRBV7-2 and TRBJ1-1, with D perhaps matching TRBD1 (5 bases). Deletions cut 4 bases from V and 4 bases from J, with 10 bases between. CDR1 is SGHTA and CDR2 is FQGNSA in the germline V gene. This CDR3 contains 13 residues. CDR3 protein: CASSSRVTTEAFF. The CDR3 DNA reads TGTGCCAGCAGCTCCAGGGTAACCACTGAAGCTTTCTTT.

This clone was seen just once. The chain combines TRBV24-1 with TRBJ2-2; 7 bases fit TRBD2. CDR3 length equals 15 residues. Germline CDR1 reads KGHDR; CDR2 reads SFDVKD. The V and J ends lost 4 bases and 2 bases, in that order; junction bases with no gene match: 3. CDR3 in amino acids: CATSEGGRNTGELFF. The CDR3 coding sequence is TGTGCCACCAGTGAGGGAGGGAGAAACACCGGGGAGCTGTTTTTT.

The chain is built from TRBV6-5 and TRBJ1-6; D is undetermined. The CDR3 covers 15 residues. Trimming removed 0 bases at V and 6 bases at J, with 9 bases between. The germline V gene encodes CDR1 MNHEY and CDR2 SVGAGI. The CDR3 protein is CASSYSANLNSPLHF. The DNA for the CDR3 is TGTGCCAGCAGTTACTCTGCGAACCTTAATTCACCCCTCCACTTT.

V usage is TRBV6-5 and J usage is TRBJ2-7; D is undetermined. Per the germline V gene, CDR1 is MNHEY and CDR2 is SVGAGI. CDR3 length equals 16 residues. V dropped 3 bases and J dropped 0 bases, with 15 bases sitting between them. CDR3 nucleotide sequence: TGTGCCAGCAGTTATCGCCCAGGTGGCTTCTCCTACGAGCAGTACTTC. Translated: CASSYRPGGFSYEQYF.

This clone was observed a handful of times. The chain uses TRBV5-5 and TRBJ2-2; 10 bases map to TRBD1. This CDR3 is built from 17 residues. CDR1 is SGHKS and CDR2 is YYEKEE in the germline V gene (reference sequence). The J segment lost 7 bases and the V segment lost 0 bases, leaving 9 bases of the junction unmatched. This CDR3 is CASSLVGRDRGSGELFF. DNA of the CDR3: TGTGCCAGCAGCTTGGTCGGCCGGGACAGGGGAAGCGGGGAGCTGTTTTTT.

This clone was seen once. The chain uses TRBV11-2 and TRBJ2-4, with a possible D match to TRBD2 (6 bases). This CDR3 contains 17 residues. The V end lost 5 bases, the J end lost 0 bases, and 17 bases lay between the germline ends. In germline, CDR1 is SGHAT, CDR2 FQNNGV. The chain's CDR3 is CASSLRSAGRAKNIQYF. The CDR3 bases are TGTGCCAGCAGCCTCCGTTCGGCGGGACGAGCCAAAAACATTCAGTACTTC.

This sequence joins TRBV6-5 and TRBJ1-6, with TRBD1 matching 7 bases. Germline loops: CDR1 MNHEY, CDR2 SVGAGI. The CDR3 sequence is 14 residues long. Germline trimming cut 2 bases from V and 14 bases from J; bases unmatched to any gene: 9. The DNA for the CDR3 is TGTGCCAGCAGTTACGGGACAGCGGGTTCTTCCCTCCACTTT. It is translated as CASSYGTAGSSLHF.

On this clone: The same CDR3 can be traced to other DNA sequences in this sample. The chain joins TRBV28 to TRBJ2-7; D call uncertain. With 1 base removed from V and 2 bases from J, the gap between germline ends came to 3 bases. The CDR3 sequence is 12 residues long. The V gene's germline CDR1 is MDHEN and CDR2 SYDVKM. The CDR3 coding sequence is TGTGCCAGCAGTTTATCCACCTACGAGCAGTACTTC. It encodes CASSLSTYEQYF.

The chain uses TRBV9 and TRBJ1-6; possibly TRBD1 for D (6 bases). Germline-derived CDR1 and CDR2 are SGDLS and YYNGEE. V shed 6 bases and J shed 6 bases, with 10 bases lying between them. The CDR3 spans 13 residues. DNA for the CDR3: TGTGCCAGCACCGGGGACACTAATTCACCCCTCCACTTT. Amino acid sequence: CASTGDTNSPLHF.

The CDR3 protein is CASSFSPASSYNEQFF. In DNA form, the CDR3 reads TGTGCCAGCAGTTTTAGCCCTGCGAGCTCCTACAATGAGCAGTTCTTC. The chain joins TRBV28 to TRBJ2-1; D is unclear. The CDR3 is 16 residues long. Trimming removed 3 bases from V and 0 bases from J, with 12 bases in between. Germline CDR1 MDHEN, CDR2 SYDVKM. Full variable domain (rest looked up from reference TRBV28 and TRBJ2-1): DVKVTQSSRYLVKRTGEKVFLECVQDMDHENMFWYRQDPGLGLRLIYFSYDVKMKEKGDIPEGYSVSREKKERFSLILESASTNQTSMYLCASSFSPASSYNEQFFGPGTRLTVL.

This chain links TRBV20-1 with TRBJ1-2; no definite D call. The V end lost 6 bases, the J end lost 6 bases, and 5 bases lay between the germline ends. This CDR3 comprises 9 residues. The germline CDR1 and CDR2 sequences are DFQATT and SNEGSKA (reference sequence). CDR3 protein: CSAINGYTF. CDR3 nucleotides: TGCAGTGCCATAAATGGCTACACCTTC.

J is TRBJ1-3 and V is TRBV5-6; unclear D gene. This CDR3 comprises 17 residues. V shed 1 base and J shed 0 bases, with 14 bases lying between them. Germline values: CDR1 SGHDT, CDR2 YYEEEE. The CDR3 spells CASSLYPGGSSGNTIYF. DNA for the CDR3: TGTGCCAGCAGCTTGTATCCGGGTGGGAGCTCTGGAAACACCATATATTTT.

The rearrangement uses TRBV6-2 or TRBV6-3 and TRBJ2-3, with D maybe TRBD1 (6 bases). Germline V lookup: CDR1 MNHEY, CDR2 SVGEGT. V lost 2 bases and J lost 2, with 14 bases in between. The CDR3 is 16 amino acids. In DNA form, the CDR3 reads TGTGCCAGCAGTTACCCGACAGGTGGGGTCACAGATACGCAGTATTTT. Its translation is CASSYPTGGVTDTQYF.

This chain uses TRBV24-1 with TRBJ1-2; the D gene is possibly TRBD1 (5 bases). Germline CDR1 KGHDR, CDR2 SFDVKD. The ends were cut back, 9 bases at V and 1 base at J, with 17 bases in the middle. This CDR3 region has 15 residues. The CDR3 here is CATARGDRNNYGYTF. DNA of the CDR3: TGTGCCACCGCGCGGGGGGACCGAAATAACTATGGCTACACCTTC.

The gene calls are TRBV7-9 and TRBJ2-2; the D gene is possibly TRBD2 (6 bases). Between the trimmed V and J ends, which lost 1 base and 4 bases, there was a span of 10 bases. CDR1 is SEHNR, CDR2 FQNEAQ, per germline (reference sequence). CDR3 length equals 15 residues. CDR3 loop: CASSLGGSGTGELFF. The CDR3 region has the DNA TGTGCCAGCAGCTTAGGAGGTAGCGGCACCGGGGAGCTGTTTTTT. The entire variable domain, with the rest obtained from reference TRBV7-9 and TRBJ2-2, is as follows: DTGVSQNPRHKITKRGQNVTFRCDPISEHNRLYWYRQTLGQGPEFLTYFQNEAQLEKSRLLSDRFSAERPKGSFSTLEIQRTEQGDSAMYLCASSLGGSGTGELFFGEGSRLTVL.

Written as DNA, the CDR3 is TGTGCCAGCAGCTTAGCCTGGGAAGGGGGCAAAGGCATTCAGTACTTC. Its protein product is CASSLAWEGGKGIQYF. The V call is TRBV7-9, the J call TRBJ2-4, with 7 bases identical to TRBD1. J was trimmed by 9 bases and V by 0 bases; bases with no gene match: 11. Germline values: CDR1 SEHNR, CDR2 FQNEAQ (reference sequence). CDR3 size: 16 residues.

This chain uses TRBV11-2 with TRBJ2-1, with D perhaps matching TRBD1 (6 bases). Germline values: CDR1 SGHAT, CDR2 FQNNGV. V was clipped by 4 bases and J by 8 bases, with 12 bases between them. This CDR3 contains 13 residues. CDR3 loop: CASSSDSVDEQFF. CDR3 DNA sequence: TGTGCCAGCAGCTCGGACAGTGTTGATGAGCAGTTCTTC.

The rearrangement joins TRBV5-1 to TRBJ1-4, with D possibly TRBD1 on 5 matching bases. V was trimmed by 4 bases and J by 5 bases, leaving 9 bases between them. The CDR3 extends over 13 amino acids. CDR1 is SGHRS and CDR2 is YFSETQ in the germline V gene. CDR3 nucleotides: TGCGCCAGCAGCAAGGACACGAATGAAAAACTGTTTTTT. It encodes CASSKDTNEKLFF.

CDR3 nucleotides: TGTGCCAGTAGTGACTGGGGGGTCACCGGGGAGCTGTTTTTT. Protein sequence: CASSDWGVTGELFF. The chain couples TRBV19 to TRBJ2-2; D is perhaps TRBD2 (6 bases). This CDR3 contains 14 residues. V was shortened by 5 bases and J by 4 bases, with 11 bases between the two germline ends. Germline V lookup: CDR1 LNHDA, CDR2 SQIVND (reference sequence).

The rearrangement links TRBV27 to TRBJ2-7; weak D call: TRBD2 (7 bases). Germline CDR1 and CDR2: MNHEY and SMNVEV (reference sequence). The length of the CDR3 is 15 residues. V gave up 5 bases and J gave up 7 bases, with 21 bases separating them. The CDR3: CASSGLRGPSGEQYF. In DNA, the CDR3 is TGTGCCAGCAGTGGGCTGCGGGGGCCCTCCGGAGAGCAGTACTTC.

The chain has TRBV18 and TRBJ2-1; no clear D gene. CDR1 is KGHSH, CDR2 LQKENI, per germline. Trimming took off 4 bases at V and 5 bases at J, with 9 bases between the two ends. The CDR3 sequence is 13 residues long. The CDR3 DNA sequence: TGTGCCAGCTCACGAGACCCGGACAATGAGCAGTTCTTC. Amino acids: CASSRDPDNEQFF. Filled out from reference TRBV18 and TRBJ2-1, the complete variable domain reads NAGVMQNPRHLVRRRGQEARLRCSPMKGHSHVYWYRQLPEEGLKFMVYLQKENIIDESGMPKERFSAEFPKEGPSILRIQQVVRGDSAAYFCASSRDPDNEQFFGPGTRLTVL.

The genes are TRBV5-1 and TRBJ1-1, with TRBD1 as a possible D gene (5 bases). The CDR3 runs to 14 residues. V shed 5 bases and J shed 11 bases, with 22 bases lying between them. Germline V gene sequence: CDR1 SGHRS, CDR2 YFSETQ. In DNA form, the CDR3 reads TGCGCCAGCAGTTCGGGACGGGGATCACTGAACGCTTTCTTT. This sequence encodes CASSSGRGSLNAFF. Full variable domain (missing parts from reference TRBV5-1 and TRBJ1-1): KAGVTQTPRYLIKTRGQQVTLSCSPISGHRSVSWYQQTPGQGLQFLFEYFSETQRNKGNFPGRFSGRQFSNSRSEMNVSTLELGDSALYLCASSSGRGSLNAFFGQGTRLTVV.

The chain has TRBV3-1 (or the pseudogene TRBV3-2) and TRBJ1-1; D possibly corresponds to TRBD1 (5 bases). Germline V lookup: CDR1 LGHDT, CDR2 YNNKEL (reference sequence). The V gene lost 1 base and the J gene lost 3 bases, with 9 bases spanning the gap. CDR3 length equals 14 residues. The CDR3 nucleotides are TGTGCCAGCAGCCAAGGGTCCAGGGACACTGAAGCTTTCTTT. Translated, it gives CASSQGSRDTEAFF.